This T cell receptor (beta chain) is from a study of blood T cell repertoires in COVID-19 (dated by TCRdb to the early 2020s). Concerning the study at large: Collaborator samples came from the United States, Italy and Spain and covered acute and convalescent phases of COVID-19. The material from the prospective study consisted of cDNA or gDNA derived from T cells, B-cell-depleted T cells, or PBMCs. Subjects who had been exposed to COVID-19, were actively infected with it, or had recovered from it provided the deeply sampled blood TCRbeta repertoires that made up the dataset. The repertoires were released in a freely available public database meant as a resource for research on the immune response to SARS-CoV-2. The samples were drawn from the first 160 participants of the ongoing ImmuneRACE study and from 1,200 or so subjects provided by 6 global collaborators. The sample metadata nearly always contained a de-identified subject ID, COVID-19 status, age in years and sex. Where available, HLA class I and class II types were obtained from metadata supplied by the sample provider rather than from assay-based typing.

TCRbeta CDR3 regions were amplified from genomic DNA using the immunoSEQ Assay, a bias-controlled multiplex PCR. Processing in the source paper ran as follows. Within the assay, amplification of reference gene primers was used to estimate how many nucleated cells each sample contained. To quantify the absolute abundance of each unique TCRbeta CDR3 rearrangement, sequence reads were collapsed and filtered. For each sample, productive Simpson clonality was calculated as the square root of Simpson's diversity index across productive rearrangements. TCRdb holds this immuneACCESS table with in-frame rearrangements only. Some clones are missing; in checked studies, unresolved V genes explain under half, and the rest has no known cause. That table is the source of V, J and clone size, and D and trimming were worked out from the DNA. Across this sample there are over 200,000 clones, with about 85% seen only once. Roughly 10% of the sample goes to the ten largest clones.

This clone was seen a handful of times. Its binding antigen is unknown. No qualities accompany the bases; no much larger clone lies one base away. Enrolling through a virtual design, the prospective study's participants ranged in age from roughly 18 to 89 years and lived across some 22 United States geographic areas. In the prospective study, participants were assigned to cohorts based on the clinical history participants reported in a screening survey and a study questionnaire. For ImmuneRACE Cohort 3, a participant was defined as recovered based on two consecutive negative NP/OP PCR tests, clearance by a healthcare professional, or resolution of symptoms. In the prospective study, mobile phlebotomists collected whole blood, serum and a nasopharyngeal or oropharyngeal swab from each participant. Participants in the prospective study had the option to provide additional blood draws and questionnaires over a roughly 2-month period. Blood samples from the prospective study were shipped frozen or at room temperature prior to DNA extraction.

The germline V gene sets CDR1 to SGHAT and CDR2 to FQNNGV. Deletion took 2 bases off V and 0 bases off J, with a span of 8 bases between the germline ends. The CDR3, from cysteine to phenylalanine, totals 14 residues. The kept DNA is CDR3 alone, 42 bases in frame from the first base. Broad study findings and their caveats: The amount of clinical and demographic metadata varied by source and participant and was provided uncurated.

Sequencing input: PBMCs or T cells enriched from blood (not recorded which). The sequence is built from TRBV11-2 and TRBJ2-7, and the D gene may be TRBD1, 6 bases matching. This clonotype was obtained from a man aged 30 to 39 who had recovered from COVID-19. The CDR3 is CASSLQGSSYEQYF. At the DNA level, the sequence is TGTGCCAGCAGCTTACAGGGGAGCTCCTACGAGCAGTACTTC.